Many counts were recorded for the clone carrying this TCR beta chain. Its antigen is currently unknown. This specimen belongs to a study of metastatic and nonmetastatic thyroid tumors. Overall study context: A comparison of repertoires was made across blood and tumor or nodule tissue from malignant and benign thyroid patients. Whole-study results and caveats: The study reportedly found significantly higher TCR beta diversity in malignant thyroid tumors than benign nodules, in blood and tumor.

Original processing notes: Clinicopathological groups of papillary thyroid cancer showed CDR3 differences that were used to build a distant-metastasis classifier. TCRdb reanalyzed the PCR reads with MiXCR. In this record, the V and J calls reflect TCRdb's handling and not the investigators' own analysis. The sample yields approximately 42,000 clones, roughly 24% seen once. Nobody among the patients had been given any treatment before thyroid surgery. This receptor was obtained from a female donor with papillary thyroid cancer or a benign thyroid nodule (not recorded which). Some clones in this sample may be carry-over from other donors' samples. Material: tumor tissue.

The CDR3 nucleotides read TGTGCCAGCAGTTACCCCGCTAGCGGGGGGGGACACGGGGAGCTGTTTTTT. It yields the protein CASSYPASGGGHGELFF. V and J are TRBV6-6 and TRBJ2-2, with 12 bases aligning to TRBD2. Germline CDR1 MNHNY, CDR2 SVGAGI (reference sequence). The V gene end was trimmed by 2 bases and the J gene end by 7 bases; junction bases not matched to a gene: 8. The CDR3 contains 17 residues.